The TCR beta chain described here comes from a study of technical replicates of blood from a few donors. Using immunoSEQ multiplex PCR, the repertoire was profiled, and TCRdb retains in-frame clones only, with some absent. The top ten clones hold more than 4% of a sample with tens of thousands of clones, around nine tenths of them seen once. The source material was PBMCs. The sequence was collected from a human donor in good health. Some clones in this sample may be carry-over from other donors' samples.

For the CDR3, the DNA is TGTGCCACCAGCCGGCGGACGAACACCGGGGAGCTGTTTTTT. It translates to CATSRRTNTGELFF. The chain links TRBV15 to TRBJ2-2, with unresolved D. Trimming stripped 5 bases from V and 0 bases from J, with 7 bases between. The CDR3 has 14 residues. In germline, CDR1 is LNHNV, CDR2 YYDKDF (reference sequence).